The rows below give T cell receptor beta chains drawn from one sample of a study of identical twins. MiXCR was run by TCRdb on the 5' RACE reads, yielding one entry per CDR3 protein. The data show about 530,000 distinct CDR3 sequences, roughly 15% seen once. These same records also appear under a second study, on yellow fever vaccine responses in identical twins.

The source material was CD4+ T cells sorted from blood. Every receptor here comes from a woman aged 18-35 years in good health. The CDR3 runs from the conserved cysteine through the conserved F or W. The D gene is left open where the match is weak. Not all rows give a size; the values are once, few, many and, for expanded clones, a class.

abundance: -
j_gene: TRBJ1-3
v_gene: TRBV29-1
d_gene: TRBD1
CDR3aa: CSVEDGGRDRARHLSGNTIYF
CDR3nt: TGCAGCGTTGAAGATGGGGGGCGGGACAGGGCCCGCCATCTCTCTGGAAACACCATATATTTT

abundance: -
j_gene: TRBJ1-6
v_gene: TRBV12-3/TRBV12-4
d_gene: -
CDR3aa: CATSWRAGDSPLHF
CDR3nt: TGTGCCACATCATGGAGGGCCGGCGATTCACCCCTCCACTTT

abundance: -
j_gene: TRBJ2-1
v_gene: TRBV12-3/TRBV12-4
d_gene: -
CDR3aa: CASSLNPGTVPNEQFF
CDR3nt: TGTGCCAGCAGTCTAAACCCCGGGACGGTGCCCAATGAGCAGTTCTTC

abundance: few
j_gene: TRBJ2-1
v_gene: TRBV9
d_gene: -
CDR3aa: CASSVGLAAPNEQFF
CDR3nt: TGTGCCAGCAGCGTAGGCCTAGCAGCCCCCAATGAGCAGTTCTTC

abundance: few
j_gene: TRBJ1-2
v_gene: TRBV5-1
d_gene: -
CDR3aa: CASSFGGKGYTF
CDR3nt: TGCGCCAGCAGCTTTGGGGGGAAGGGCTACACCTTC

abundance: -
j_gene: TRBJ2-5
v_gene: TRBV6-1
d_gene: TRBD2
CDR3aa: CASRFSGGQETQYF
CDR3nt: TGTGCCAGCCGGTTTAGCGGGGGGCAAGAGACCCAGTACTTC

abundance: -
j_gene: TRBJ2-3
v_gene: TRBV20-1
d_gene: TRBD2
CDR3aa: CSARLAGNTDTQYF
CDR3nt: TGCAGTGCTAGACTAGCGGGGAACACAGATACGCAGTATTTT

abundance: -
j_gene: TRBJ2-1
v_gene: TRBV10-3
d_gene: -
CDR3aa: CAISEGGQNNEQFF
CDR3nt: TGTGCCATCAGTGAAGGAGGCCAGAACAATGAGCAGTTCTTC

abundance: few
j_gene: TRBJ2-1
v_gene: TRBV20-1
d_gene: -
CDR3aa: CCALSGLYRSYNEQFF
CDR3nt: TGCTGTGCCCTGTCGGGACTGTACCGCTCCTACAATGAGCAGTTCTTC

abundance: few
j_gene: TRBJ2-1
v_gene: TRBV7-2
d_gene: -
CDR3aa: CASSLAGRGSLLQFF
CDR3nt: TGTGCCAGCAGCTTAGCGGGTAGGGGGAGTTTGCTGCAGTTCTTC

abundance: few
j_gene: TRBJ2-5
v_gene: TRBV7-7
d_gene: TRBD2
CDR3aa: CASSSSGSAETQYF
CDR3nt: TGTGCCAGCAGCTCTAGCGGGAGCGCGGAGACCCAGTACTTC

abundance: few
j_gene: TRBJ1-3
v_gene: TRBV20-1
d_gene: -
CDR3aa: CSARGTISGNTIYF
CDR3nt: TGCAGTGCTAGAGGGACAATCTCTGGAAACACCATATATTTT

abundance: many
j_gene: TRBJ2-3
v_gene: TRBV5-1
d_gene: TRBD2
CDR3aa: CASSSSGDTDTQYF
CDR3nt: TGCGCCAGCAGCTCTAGCGGAGACACAGATACGCAGTATTTT

abundance: few
j_gene: TRBJ2-1
v_gene: TRBV20-1
d_gene: -
CDR3aa: CSARDLGGKVNEQFF
CDR3nt: TGCAGTGCTAGAGATTTGGGGGGCAAGGTCAATGAGCAGTTCTTC

abundance: few
j_gene: TRBJ2-2
v_gene: TRBV11-2
d_gene: TRBD2
CDR3aa: CASSRSSGGLSNTGELFF
CDR3nt: TGTGCCAGCAGCCGCTCTAGCGGGGGGCTCTCGAACACCGGGGAGCTGTTTTTT

abundance: many
j_gene: TRBJ1-1
v_gene: TRBV7-9
d_gene: -
CDR3aa: CASTLVGVQTEAFF
CDR3nt: TGTGCCAGCACCCTAGTGGGGGTGCAGACTGAAGCTTTCTTT

abundance: -
j_gene: TRBJ2-1
v_gene: TRBV2
d_gene: -
CDR3aa: CASSEIAYNEQFF
CDR3nt: TGTGCCAGCAGTGAAATCGCCTACAATGAGCAGTTCTTC

abundance: -
j_gene: TRBJ2-7
v_gene: TRBV6-5
d_gene: TRBD1
CDR3aa: CASSYSGQGYYEQYF
CDR3nt: TGTGCCAGCAGTTACTCGGGACAGGGATACTACGAGCAGTACTTC

abundance: -
j_gene: TRBJ2-1
v_gene: TRBV4-1
d_gene: -
CDR3aa: CASSQTLSGFGNEQFF
CDR3nt: TGCGCCAGCAGCCAAACCCTTAGCGGTTTCGGCAATGAGCAGTTCTTC

abundance: -
j_gene: TRBJ2-7
v_gene: TRBV11-1
d_gene: -
CDR3aa: CASSLGFSGESPVNEQYF
CDR3nt: TGTGCCAGCAGCTTAGGTTTTTCGGGGGAGAGCCCGGTGAACGAGCAGTACTTC

abundance: -
j_gene: TRBJ1-2
v_gene: TRBV7-9
d_gene: TRBD1
CDR3aa: CASSLRQGKDYGYTF
CDR3nt: TGTGCCAGCAGCTTAAGACAGGGGAAGGACTATGGCTACACCTTC

abundance: -
j_gene: TRBJ1-2
v_gene: TRBV15
d_gene: -
CDR3aa: CATTRRDSNYGYTF
CDR3nt: TGTGCCACCACCAGAAGAGATTCTAACTATGGCTACACCTTC

abundance: -
j_gene: TRBJ2-3
v_gene: TRBV9
d_gene: -
CDR3aa: CASSVGPSGGTDTQYF
CDR3nt: TGTGCCAGCAGCGTAGGCCCCTCAGGGGGCACAGATACGCAGTATTTT

abundance: few
j_gene: TRBJ2-3
v_gene: TRBV5-1
d_gene: -
CDR3aa: CASSLTWLSTQYF
CDR3nt: TGCGCCAGCAGCTTGACGTGGCTTAGTACGCAGTATTTT

abundance: -
j_gene: TRBJ2-1
v_gene: TRBV2
d_gene: -
CDR3aa: CASSDGWGDNEQFF
CDR3nt: TGTGCCAGCAGTGACGGCTGGGGGGACAATGAGCAGTTCTTC

abundance: few
j_gene: TRBJ2-1
v_gene: TRBV12-3/TRBV12-4
d_gene: -
CDR3aa: CASTLGVPHNEQFF
CDR3nt: TGTGCCAGCACCCTAGGGGTCCCCCACAATGAGCAGTTCTTC

abundance: -
j_gene: TRBJ2-3
v_gene: TRBV20-1
d_gene: TRBD2
CDR3aa: CSAEGTSGGSDTQYF
CDR3nt: TGCAGTGCTGAAGGGACTAGCGGGGGGTCAGATACGCAGTATTTT

abundance: -
j_gene: TRBJ1-4
v_gene: TRBV7-9
d_gene: -
CDR3aa: CASSLVDGVGEKLFF
CDR3nt: TGTGCCAGCAGCTTAGTGGACGGAGTTGGGGAAAAACTGTTTTTT

abundance: few
j_gene: TRBJ2-1
v_gene: TRBV28
d_gene: -
CDR3aa: CASSPHSSSYNEQFF
CDR3nt: TGTGCCAGCAGCCCCCACAGCAGCTCCTACAATGAGCAGTTCTTC

abundance: -
j_gene: TRBJ2-3
v_gene: TRBV24-1
d_gene: -
CDR3aa: CAVQVPSTDTQYF
CDR3nt: TGTGCCGTCCAGGTTCCTAGCACAGATACGCAGTATTTT

abundance: -
j_gene: TRBJ2-1
v_gene: TRBV10-1
d_gene: -
CDR3aa: CASSLQDNEQFF
CDR3nt: TGCGCCAGCAGTCTCCAAGACAATGAGCAGTTCTTC

abundance: -
j_gene: TRBJ1-1
v_gene: TRBV2
d_gene: -
CDR3aa: CASMYSGNTEAFF
CDR3nt: TGTGCTAGCATGTACAGTGGGAACACTGAAGCTTTCTTT

abundance: once
j_gene: TRBJ1-5
v_gene: TRBV7-9
d_gene: TRBD1
CDR3aa: CATSDSTGAHQPQHF
CDR3nt: TGTGCCACCAGCGACTCGACAGGGGCCCATCAGCCCCAGCATTTT

abundance: few
j_gene: TRBJ2-7
v_gene: TRBV5-1
d_gene: TRBD1
CDR3aa: CASRPGDRGEQYF
CDR3nt: TGCGCCAGCAGGCCTGGCGACAGGGGCGAGCAGTACTTC

abundance: -
j_gene: TRBJ2-2
v_gene: TRBV28
d_gene: -
CDR3aa: CASSFFGRPGELFF
CDR3nt: TGTGCCAGCAGTTTTTTTGGCCGCCCCGGGGAGCTGTTTTTT

abundance: few
j_gene: TRBJ2-1
v_gene: TRBV5-1
d_gene: TRBD2
CDR3aa: CASSLVGRADNEQFF
CDR3nt: TGCGCCAGCAGCTTGGTCGGGAGGGCCGACAATGAGCAGTTCTTC

abundance: few
j_gene: TRBJ2-3
v_gene: TRBV2
d_gene: TRBD2
CDR3aa: CASSARTSGTDTQYF
CDR3nt: TGTGCCAGCAGTGCGAGGACTAGCGGCACAGATACGCAGTATTTT

abundance: -
j_gene: TRBJ1-1
v_gene: TRBV20-1
d_gene: -
CDR3aa: CSAPLVNTEAFF
CDR3nt: TGCAGTGCCCCCCTAGTTAACACTGAAGCTTTCTTT

abundance: many
j_gene: TRBJ2-1
v_gene: TRBV29-1
d_gene: TRBD1
CDR3aa: CSVGGQGGLAGYNEQFF
CDR3nt: TGCAGCGTTGGGGGACAGGGGGGTCTAGCGGGATACAATGAGCAGTTCTTC

abundance: few
j_gene: TRBJ1-1
v_gene: TRBV10-1
d_gene: -
CDR3aa: CASSRGWNTEAFF
CDR3nt: TGCGCCAGCAGCAGGGGCTGGAACACTGAAGCTTTCTTT

abundance: few
j_gene: TRBJ2-3
v_gene: TRBV6-1
d_gene: TRBD1
CDR3aa: CASSQGQGSTDTQYF
CDR3nt: TGTGCCAGCAGCCAGGGACAGGGTAGCACAGATACGCAGTATTTT

abundance: many
j_gene: TRBJ2-3
v_gene: TRBV10-3
d_gene: TRBD2
CDR3aa: CASAGGGTDTQYF
CDR3nt: TGTGCCTCAGCGGGGGGCGGGACAGATACGCAGTATTTT

abundance: -
j_gene: TRBJ2-1
v_gene: TRBV10-3
d_gene: -
CDR3aa: CAISDSPIGEQFF
CDR3nt: TGTGCCATCAGTGACTCCCCGATCGGTGAGCAGTTCTTC

abundance: -
j_gene: TRBJ1-5
v_gene: TRBV6-5
d_gene: -
CDR3aa: CASSYRGAGSPQHF
CDR3nt: TGTGCCAGCAGTTACCGGGGTGCTGGATCGCCCCAGCATTTT

abundance: -
j_gene: TRBJ2-2
v_gene: TRBV5-1
d_gene: TRBD2
CDR3aa: CASSLGWRGENTGELFF
CDR3nt: TGCGCCAGCAGCTTGGGATGGCGGGGGGAGAACACCGGGGAGCTGTTTTTT

abundance: -
j_gene: TRBJ2-7
v_gene: TRBV7-9
d_gene: -
CDR3aa: CASSLAPSESTYEQYF
CDR3nt: TGTGCCAGCAGCTTAGCTCCTAGCGAGAGCACCTACGAGCAGTACTTC

abundance: few
j_gene: TRBJ2-7
v_gene: TRBV12-3/TRBV12-4
d_gene: -
CDR3aa: CASTLGPIAVEQYF
CDR3nt: TGTGCCAGCACCCTGGGACCTATCGCGGTCGAGCAGTACTTC

abundance: -
j_gene: TRBJ2-1
v_gene: TRBV20-1
d_gene: TRBD1
CDR3aa: CSASSPGQGHNEQFF
CDR3nt: TGCAGTGCTAGCTCACCGGGACAGGGACACAATGAGCAGTTCTTC

abundance: many
j_gene: TRBJ1-1
v_gene: TRBV5-5
d_gene: -
CDR3aa: CASSYMTVNTEAFF
CDR3nt: TGTGCCAGCAGCTATATGACAGTGAACACTGAAGCTTTCTTT

abundance: few
j_gene: TRBJ2-1
v_gene: TRBV27
d_gene: -
CDR3aa: CASSTPGQGLNEQFF
CDR3nt: TGTGCCAGCAGCACCCCGGGGCAAGGGCTCAATGAGCAGTTCTTC

abundance: few
j_gene: TRBJ1-1
v_gene: TRBV10-3
d_gene: -
CDR3aa: CAISESGRGQKEAFF
CDR3nt: TGTGCCATCAGTGAGTCAGGGCGCGGGCAAAAGGAAGCTTTCTTT

abundance: -
j_gene: TRBJ1-1
v_gene: TRBV5-1
d_gene: -
CDR3aa: CASSLVDWGTEAFF
CDR3nt: TGCGCCAGCAGCTTGGTCGACTGGGGCACTGAAGCTTTCTTT

abundance: few
j_gene: TRBJ1-6
v_gene: TRBV19
d_gene: -
CDR3aa: CASSMKGYSPLHF
CDR3nt: TGTGCCAGTAGTATGAAGGGTTATTCACCCCTCCACTTT

abundance: -
j_gene: TRBJ2-7
v_gene: TRBV18
d_gene: -
CDR3aa: CASSPGAQSNYEQYF
CDR3nt: TGTGCCAGCTCACCAGGAGCACAGAGTAACTACGAGCAGTACTTC